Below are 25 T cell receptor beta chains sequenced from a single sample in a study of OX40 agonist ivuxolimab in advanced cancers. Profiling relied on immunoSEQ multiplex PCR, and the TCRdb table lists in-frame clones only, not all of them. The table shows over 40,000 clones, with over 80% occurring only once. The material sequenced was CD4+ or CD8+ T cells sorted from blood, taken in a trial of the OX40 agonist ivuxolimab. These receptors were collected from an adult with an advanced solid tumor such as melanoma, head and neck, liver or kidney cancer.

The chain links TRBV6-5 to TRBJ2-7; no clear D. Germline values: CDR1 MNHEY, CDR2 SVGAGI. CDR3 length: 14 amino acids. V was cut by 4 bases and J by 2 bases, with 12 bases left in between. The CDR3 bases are TGTGCCAGCAGTTTTGGAACTCCCACCTACGAGCAGTACTTC. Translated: CASSFGTPTYEQYF.

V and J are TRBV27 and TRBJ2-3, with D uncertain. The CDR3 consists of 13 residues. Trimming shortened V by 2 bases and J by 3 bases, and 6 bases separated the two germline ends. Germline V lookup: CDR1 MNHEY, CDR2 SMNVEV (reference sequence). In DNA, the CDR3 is TGTGCCAGCAGTTTAAGGGAAACAGATACGCAGTATTTT. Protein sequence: CASSLRETDTQYF.

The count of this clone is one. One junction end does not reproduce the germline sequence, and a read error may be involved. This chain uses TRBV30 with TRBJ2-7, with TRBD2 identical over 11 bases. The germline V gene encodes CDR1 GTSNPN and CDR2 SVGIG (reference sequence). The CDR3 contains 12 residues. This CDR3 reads CAWSVNSGRVHF. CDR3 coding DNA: TGTGCCTGGAGTGTCAATAGCGGGAGGGTCCACTTC. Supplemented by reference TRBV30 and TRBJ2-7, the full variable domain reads SQTIHQWPATLVQPVGSPLSLECTVEGTSNPNLYWYRQAAGRGLQLLFYSVGIGQISSEVPQNLSASRPQDRQFILSSKKLLLSDSGFYLCAWSVNSGRVHFGPGTRLTVT.

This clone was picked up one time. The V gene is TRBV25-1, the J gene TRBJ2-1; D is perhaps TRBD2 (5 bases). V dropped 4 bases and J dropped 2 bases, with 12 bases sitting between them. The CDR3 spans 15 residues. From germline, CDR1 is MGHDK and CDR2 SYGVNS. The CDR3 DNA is TGTGCCAGCAGTGGATCGGGATCGACCTACAATGAGCAGTTCTTC. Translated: CASSGSGSTYNEQFF.

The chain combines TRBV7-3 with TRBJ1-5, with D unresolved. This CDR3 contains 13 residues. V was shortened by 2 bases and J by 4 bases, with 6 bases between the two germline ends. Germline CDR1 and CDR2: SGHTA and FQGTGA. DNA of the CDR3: TGTGCCAGCAGCTTATATGTGAATCAGCCCCAGCATTTT. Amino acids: CASSLYVNQPQHF. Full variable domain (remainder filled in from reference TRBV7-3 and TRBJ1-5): GAGVSQTPSNKVTEKGKYVELRCDPISGHTALYWYRQSLGQGPEFLIYFQGTGAADDSGLPNDRFFAVRPEGSVSTLKIQRTERGDSAVYLCASSLYVNQPQHFGDGTRLSIL.

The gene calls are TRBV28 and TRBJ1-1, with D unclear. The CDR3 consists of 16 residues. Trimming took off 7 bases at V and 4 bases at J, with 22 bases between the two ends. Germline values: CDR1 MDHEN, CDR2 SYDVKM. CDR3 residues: CASTTRWVRSSTEAFF. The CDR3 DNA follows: TGTGCCAGCACCACCAGGTGGGTGCGAAGTTCCACTGAAGCTTTCTTT.

The CDR3 protein is CASSGQGNNQPQHF. In DNA, the CDR3 is TGTGCCAGCAGTGGCCAGGGGAATAATCAGCCCCAGCATTTT. V and J are TRBV6-5 and TRBJ1-5, with D possibly TRBD1 on 6 matching bases. Germline V gives CDR1 MNHEY, CDR2 SVGAGI. The length of the CDR3 is 14 residues. V shed 5 bases and J shed 4 bases, with 12 bases lying between them.

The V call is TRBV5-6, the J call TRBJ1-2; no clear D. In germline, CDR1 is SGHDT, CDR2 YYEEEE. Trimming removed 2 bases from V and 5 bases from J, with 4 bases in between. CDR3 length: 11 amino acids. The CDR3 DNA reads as TGTGCCAGCAGCTTAAGTTATGGCTACACCTTC. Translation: CASSLSYGYTF.

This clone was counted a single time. CDR3 protein: CASRLPSTDTQYF. CDR3 nucleotides: TGTGCCAGCAGACTACCGAGCACAGATACGCAGTATTTT. The rearrangement links TRBV28 to TRBJ2-3; D remains unclear. Germline values: CDR1 MDHEN, CDR2 SYDVKM. V was cut by 6 bases and J by 0 bases, with 7 bases left in between. The CDR3 contains 13 residues.

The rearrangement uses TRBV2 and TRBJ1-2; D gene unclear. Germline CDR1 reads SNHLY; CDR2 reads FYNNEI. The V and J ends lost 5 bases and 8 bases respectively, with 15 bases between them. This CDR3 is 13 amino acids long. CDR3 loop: CASSRSPPEGYTF. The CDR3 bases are TGTGCCAGCAGTCGGTCGCCCCCCGAGGGCTACACCTTC.

The DNA of the CDR3 is TGTGCCAGTAGTATAGAACAGGGGGCTTCGTACGAGCAGTACTTC. This translates into CASSIEQGASYEQYF. V is TRBV19 and J is TRBJ2-7; 9 nucleotides match TRBD1. The V gene's germline CDR1 is LNHDA and CDR2 SQIVND (reference sequence). V gave up 0 bases and J gave up 4 bases; unmatched junction bases: 4. CDR3 length: 15 amino acids. Full variable domain (remainder filled in from reference TRBV19 and TRBJ2-7): DGGITQSPKYLFRKEGQNVTLSCEQNLNHDAMYWYRQDPGQGLRLIYYSQIVNDFQKGDIAEGYSVSREKKESFPLTVTSAQKNPTAFYLCASSIEQGASYEQYFGPGTRLTVT.

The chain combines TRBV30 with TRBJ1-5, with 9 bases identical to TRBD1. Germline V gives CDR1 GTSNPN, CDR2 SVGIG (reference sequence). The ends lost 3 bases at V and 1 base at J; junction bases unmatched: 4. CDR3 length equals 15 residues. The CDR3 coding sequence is TGTGCCTGGAGCCCCGGACAGGGGAGCAATCAGCCCCAGCATTTT. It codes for CAWSPGQGSNQPQHF.

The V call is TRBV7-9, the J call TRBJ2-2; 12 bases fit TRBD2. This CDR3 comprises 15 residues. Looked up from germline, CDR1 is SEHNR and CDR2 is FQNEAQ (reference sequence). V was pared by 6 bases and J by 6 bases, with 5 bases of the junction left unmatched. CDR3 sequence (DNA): TGTGCCAGCAGTCTACTAGCGGGAGGCGCCGGGGAGCTGTTTTTT. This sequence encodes CASSLLAGGAGELFF.

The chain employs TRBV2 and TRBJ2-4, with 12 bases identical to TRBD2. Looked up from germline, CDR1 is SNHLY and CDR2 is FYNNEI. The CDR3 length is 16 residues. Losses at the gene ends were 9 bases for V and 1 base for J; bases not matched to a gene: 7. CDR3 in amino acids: CASTGLAGLAKNIQYF. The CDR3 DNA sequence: TGTGCCAGTACCGGACTAGCGGGATTGGCCAAAAACATTCAGTACTTC.

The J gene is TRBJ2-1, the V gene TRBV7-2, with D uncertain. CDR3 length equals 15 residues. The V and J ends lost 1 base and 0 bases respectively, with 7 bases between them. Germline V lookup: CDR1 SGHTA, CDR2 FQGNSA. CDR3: CASSLDSSSYNEQFF. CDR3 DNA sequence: TGTGCCAGCAGCTTAGACTCTAGCTCCTACAATGAGCAGTTCTTC. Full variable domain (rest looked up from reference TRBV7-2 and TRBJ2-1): GAGVSQSPSNKVTEKGKDVELRCDPISGHTALYWYRQSLGQGLEFLIYFQGNSAPDKSGLPSDRFSAERTGGSVSTLTIQRTQQEDSAVYLCASSLDSSSYNEQFFGPGTRLTVL.

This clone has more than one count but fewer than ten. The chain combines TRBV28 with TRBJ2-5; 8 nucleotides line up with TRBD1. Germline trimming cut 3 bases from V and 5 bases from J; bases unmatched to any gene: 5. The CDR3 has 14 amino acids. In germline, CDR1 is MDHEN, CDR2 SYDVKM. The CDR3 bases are TGTGCCAGCAGTTTGCCAGGGGGCGATGAGACCCAGTACTTC. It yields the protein CASSLPGGDETQYF.

CDR3 DNA: TGTGCCAGTAGCCTCGCCCTCTGGGCGGGAGTTACAGATACGCAGTATTTT. Its translation: CASSLALWAGVTDTQYF. The chain couples TRBV19 to TRBJ2-3, with TRBD2 matching 7 bases. The CDR3 runs 17 residues. Per the germline V gene, CDR1 is LNHDA and CDR2 is SQIVND (reference sequence). J gave up 3 bases and V 6 bases, and 15 bases lay outside the gene matches.

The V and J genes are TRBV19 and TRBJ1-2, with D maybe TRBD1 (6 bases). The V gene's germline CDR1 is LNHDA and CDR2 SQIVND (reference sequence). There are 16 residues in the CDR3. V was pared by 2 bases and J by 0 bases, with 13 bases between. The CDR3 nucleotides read TGTGCCAGTAGTATACGGGGACACCAAGCTAACTATGGCTACACCTTC. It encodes CASSIRGHQANYGYTF.

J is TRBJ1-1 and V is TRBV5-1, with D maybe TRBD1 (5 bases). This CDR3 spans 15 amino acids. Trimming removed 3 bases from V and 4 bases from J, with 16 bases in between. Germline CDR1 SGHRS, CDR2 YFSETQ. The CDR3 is CASSYTGAGTTEAFF. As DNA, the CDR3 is TGCGCCAGCAGCTACACTGGGGCAGGGACCACTGAAGCTTTCTTT. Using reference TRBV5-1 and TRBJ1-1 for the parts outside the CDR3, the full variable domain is KAGVTQTPRYLIKTRGQQVTLSCSPISGHRSVSWYQQTPGQGLQFLFEYFSETQRNKGNFPGRFSGRQFSNSRSEMNVSTLELGDSALYLCASSYTGAGTTEAFFGQGTRLTVV.

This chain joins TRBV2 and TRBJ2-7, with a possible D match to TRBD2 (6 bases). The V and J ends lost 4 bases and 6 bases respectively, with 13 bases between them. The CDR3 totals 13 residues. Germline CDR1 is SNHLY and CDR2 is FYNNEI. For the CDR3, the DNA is TGTGCCAGCAGTGTGGACTACCGCCTCGAGCAGTACTTC. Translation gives CASSVDYRLEQYF.

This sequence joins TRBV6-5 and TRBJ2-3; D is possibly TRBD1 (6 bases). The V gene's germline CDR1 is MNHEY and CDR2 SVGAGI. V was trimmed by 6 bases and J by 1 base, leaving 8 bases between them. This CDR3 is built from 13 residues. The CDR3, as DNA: TGTGCCAGCAGGGACAGAGGCACAGATACGCAGTATTTT. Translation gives CASRDRGTDTQYF.

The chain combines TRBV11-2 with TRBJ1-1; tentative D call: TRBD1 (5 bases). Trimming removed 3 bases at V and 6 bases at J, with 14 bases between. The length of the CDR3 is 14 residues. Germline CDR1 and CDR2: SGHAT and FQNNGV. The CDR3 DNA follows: TGTGCCAGCAGCTTTCCGGGGCGCCACGCTGAAGCTTTCTTT. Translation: CASSFPGRHAEAFF.

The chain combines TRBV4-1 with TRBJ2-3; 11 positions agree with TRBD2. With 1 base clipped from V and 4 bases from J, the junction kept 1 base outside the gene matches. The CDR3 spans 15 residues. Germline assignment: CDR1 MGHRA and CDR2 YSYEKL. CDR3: CASSQGGLAADTQYF. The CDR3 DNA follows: TGCGCCAGCAGCCAAGGGGGACTAGCGGCAGATACGCAGTATTTT.

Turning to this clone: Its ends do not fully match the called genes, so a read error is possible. The CDR3 loop reads CAISEFEHRGTGAFF. DNA of the CDR3: TGTGCCATCAGTGAATTCGAACATCGGGGCACTGGAGCTTTCTTT. The J gene is TRBJ1-1, the V gene TRBV10-3, with D possibly being TRBD1 (5 bases). Germline V gene data show CDR1 as ENHRY and CDR2 as SYGVKD. The CDR3 contains 15 residues.

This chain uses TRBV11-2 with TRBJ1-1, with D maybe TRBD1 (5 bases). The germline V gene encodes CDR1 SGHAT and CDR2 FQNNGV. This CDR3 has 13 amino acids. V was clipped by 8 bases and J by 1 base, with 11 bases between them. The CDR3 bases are TGTGCCAGCGACAGAGCATCGAACACTGAAGCTTTCTTT. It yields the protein CASDRASNTEAFF.